This T cell receptor beta chain was recorded in a study of graft-versus-host responses after intestinal transplantation. Regarding the study as a whole: High graft-versus-host to host-versus-graft T cell clonal ratios marked allografts of patients with graft-donor macrochimerism.

V lost 10 bases, J lost 0 bases, and 13 bases lay in between. From germline, CDR1 is MNHEY and CDR2 SVGAGI. CDR3 size: 13 residues. Remarks on this clone: Its antigen remains unknown.

Sequencing was performed with immunoSEQ multiplex PCR; in TCRdb, only in-frame clones are kept and a portion is missing. The sample includes more than 65,000 clones, under 90% of them seen just once. The J gene is TRBJ2-7, the V gene TRBV6-5, with D maybe TRBD1 (6 bases). The TCR originated in a human donor who was the organ donor for an intestinal transplant. The sample here was unstimulated CD4+ T cells sorted from spleen or lymph node cells, taken before transplant. The CDR3 spells CATSRGHSYEQYV. For the CDR3, the DNA is TGTGCCACCTCCAGGGGACACTCCTACGAGCAGTACGTC.